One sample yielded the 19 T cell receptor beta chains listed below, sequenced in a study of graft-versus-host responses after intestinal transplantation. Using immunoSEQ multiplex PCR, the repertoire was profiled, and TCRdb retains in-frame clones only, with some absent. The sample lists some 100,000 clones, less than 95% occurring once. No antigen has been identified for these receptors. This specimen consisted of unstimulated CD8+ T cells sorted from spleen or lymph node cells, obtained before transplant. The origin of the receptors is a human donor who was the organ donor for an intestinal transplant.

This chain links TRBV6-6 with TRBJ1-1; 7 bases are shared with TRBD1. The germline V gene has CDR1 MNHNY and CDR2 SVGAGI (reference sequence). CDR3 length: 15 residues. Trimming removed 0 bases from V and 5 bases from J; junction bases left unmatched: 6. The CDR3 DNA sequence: TGTGCCAGCAGTTACTCTGAGGCAGGGGGGACTGAAGCTTTCTTT. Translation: CASSYSEAGGTEAFF.

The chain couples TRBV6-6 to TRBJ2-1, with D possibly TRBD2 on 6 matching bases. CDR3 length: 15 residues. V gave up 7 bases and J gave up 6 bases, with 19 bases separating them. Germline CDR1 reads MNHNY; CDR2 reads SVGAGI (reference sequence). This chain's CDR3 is CASTSVGRSGNEQFF. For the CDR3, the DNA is TGTGCCAGCACGTCGGTTGGGAGGTCCGGCAATGAGCAGTTCTTC.

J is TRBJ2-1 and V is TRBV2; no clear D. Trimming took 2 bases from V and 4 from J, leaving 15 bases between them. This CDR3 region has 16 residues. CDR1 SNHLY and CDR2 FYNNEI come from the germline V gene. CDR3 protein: CASSEFWYLKYNEQFF. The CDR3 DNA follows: TGTGCCAGCAGTGAATTTTGGTACCTAAAATACAATGAGCAGTTCTTC.

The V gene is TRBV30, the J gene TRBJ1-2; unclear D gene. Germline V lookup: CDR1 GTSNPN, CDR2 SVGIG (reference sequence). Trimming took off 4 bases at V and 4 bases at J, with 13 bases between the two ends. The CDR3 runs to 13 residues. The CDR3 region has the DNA TGTGCCTGGAAAGGATATGGAGTCTATGGCTACACCTTC. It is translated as CAWKGYGVYGYTF.

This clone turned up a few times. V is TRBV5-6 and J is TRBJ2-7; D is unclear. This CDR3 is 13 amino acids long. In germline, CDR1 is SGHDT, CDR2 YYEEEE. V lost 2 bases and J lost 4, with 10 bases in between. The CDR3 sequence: CASSFIYSYEQYF. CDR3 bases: TGTGCCAGCAGCTTCATTTACAGTTACGAGCAGTACTTC.

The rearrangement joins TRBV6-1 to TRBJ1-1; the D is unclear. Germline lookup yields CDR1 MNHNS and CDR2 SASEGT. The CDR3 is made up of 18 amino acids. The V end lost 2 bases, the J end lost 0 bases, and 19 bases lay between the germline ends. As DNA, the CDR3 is TGTGCCAGCAGTGAATTATTTCGCCCACTCTTATTGAACACTGAAGCTTTCTTT. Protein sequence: CASSELFRPLLLNTEAFF.

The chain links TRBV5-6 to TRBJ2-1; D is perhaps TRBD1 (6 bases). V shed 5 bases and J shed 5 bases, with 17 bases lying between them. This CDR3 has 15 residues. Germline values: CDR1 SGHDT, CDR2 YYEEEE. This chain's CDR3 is CASSFDPGHNNEQFF. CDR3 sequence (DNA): TGTGCCAGCAGTTTTGATCCGGGACATAACAATGAGCAGTTCTTC.

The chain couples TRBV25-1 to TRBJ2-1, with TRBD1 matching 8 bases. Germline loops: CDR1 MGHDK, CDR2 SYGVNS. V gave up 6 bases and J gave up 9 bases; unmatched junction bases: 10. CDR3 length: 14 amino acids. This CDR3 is CASRVGQGAGEQFF. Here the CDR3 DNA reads TGTGCCAGCAGGGTAGGTCAGGGGGCTGGTGAGCAGTTCTTC. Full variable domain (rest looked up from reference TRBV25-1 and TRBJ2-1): EADIYQTPRYLVIGTGKKITLECSQTMGHDKMYWYQQDPGMELHLIHYSYGVNSTEKGDLSSESTVSRIRTEHFPLTLESARPSHTSQYLCASRVGQGAGEQFFGPGTRLTVL.

The DNA of the CDR3 is TGTGCCAGCAGCTTGGCTTTGGGGGGACTATACAATGAGCAGTTCTTC. This translates into CASSLALGGLYNEQFF. V usage is TRBV5-4 and J usage is TRBJ2-1, with 7 bases matching TRBD2. Germline V lookup: CDR1 SGHNT, CDR2 YYREEE (reference sequence). The V segment lost 0 bases and the J segment 4 bases; nucleotides outside the gene matches: 7. The CDR3 sequence is 16 residues long.

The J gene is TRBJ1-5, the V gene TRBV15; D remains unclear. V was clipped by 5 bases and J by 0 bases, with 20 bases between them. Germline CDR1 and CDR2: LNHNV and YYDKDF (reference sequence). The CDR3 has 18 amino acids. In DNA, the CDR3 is TGTGCCACCAGCCACCCCCCTGAGGGTCGATATAGCAATCAGCCCCAGCATTTT. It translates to CATSHPPEGRYSNQPQHF. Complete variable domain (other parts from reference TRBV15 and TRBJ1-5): DAMVIQNPRYQVTQFGKPVTLSCSQTLNHNVMYWYQQKSSQAPKLLFHYYDKDFNNEADTPDNFQSRRPNTSFCFLDIRSPGLGDTAMYLCATSHPPEGRYSNQPQHFGDGTRLSIL.

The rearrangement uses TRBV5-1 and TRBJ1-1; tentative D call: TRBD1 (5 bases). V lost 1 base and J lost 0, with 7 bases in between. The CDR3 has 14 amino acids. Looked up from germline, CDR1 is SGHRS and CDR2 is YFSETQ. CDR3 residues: CASSLTDMNTEAFF. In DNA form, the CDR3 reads TGCGCCAGCAGCTTGACGGACATGAACACTGAAGCTTTCTTT.

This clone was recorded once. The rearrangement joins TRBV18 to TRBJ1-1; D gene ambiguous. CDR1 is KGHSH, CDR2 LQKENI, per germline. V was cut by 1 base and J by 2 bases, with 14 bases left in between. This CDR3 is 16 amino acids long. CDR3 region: CASSPQLPYFNTEAFF. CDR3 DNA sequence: TGTGCCAGCTCACCACAGCTACCTTATTTCAACACTGAAGCTTTCTTT.

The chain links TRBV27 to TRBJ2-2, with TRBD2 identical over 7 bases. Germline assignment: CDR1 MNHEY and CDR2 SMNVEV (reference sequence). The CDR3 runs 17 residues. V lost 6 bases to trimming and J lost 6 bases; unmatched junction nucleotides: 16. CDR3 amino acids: CASRGWGGLVGAGELFF. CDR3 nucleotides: TGTGCCAGCAGGGGATGGGGAGGGTTAGTCGGCGCCGGGGAGCTGTTTTTT.

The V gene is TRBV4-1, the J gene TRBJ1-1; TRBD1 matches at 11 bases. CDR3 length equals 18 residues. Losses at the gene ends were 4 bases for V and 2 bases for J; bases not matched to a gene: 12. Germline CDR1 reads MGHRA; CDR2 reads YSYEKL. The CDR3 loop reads CASSLPGQGVGGNTEAFF. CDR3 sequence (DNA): TGCGCCAGCAGCCTTCCGGGACAGGGGGTTGGGGGAAACACTGAAGCTTTCTTT.

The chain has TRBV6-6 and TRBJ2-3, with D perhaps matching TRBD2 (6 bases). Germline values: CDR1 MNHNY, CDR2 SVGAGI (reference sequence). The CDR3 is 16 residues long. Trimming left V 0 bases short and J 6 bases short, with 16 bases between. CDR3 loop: CASSYSHALASDTQYF. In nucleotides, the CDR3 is TGTGCCAGCAGTTACTCCCACGCGCTAGCGTCGGATACGCAGTATTTT.

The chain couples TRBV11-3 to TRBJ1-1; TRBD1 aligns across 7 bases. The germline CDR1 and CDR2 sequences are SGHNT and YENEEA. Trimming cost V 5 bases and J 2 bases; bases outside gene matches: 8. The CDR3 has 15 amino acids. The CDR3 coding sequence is TGTGCCAGCAGCCGTTGGGACAGTCGTAACACTGAAGCTTTCTTT. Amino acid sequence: CASSRWDSRNTEAFF.

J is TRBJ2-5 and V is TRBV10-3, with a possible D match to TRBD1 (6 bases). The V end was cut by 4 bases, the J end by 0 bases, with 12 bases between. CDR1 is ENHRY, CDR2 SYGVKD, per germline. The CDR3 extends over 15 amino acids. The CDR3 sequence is CAISAGTKYQETQYF. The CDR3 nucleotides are TGTGCCATCAGTGCCGGGACAAAGTACCAAGAGACCCAGTACTTC.

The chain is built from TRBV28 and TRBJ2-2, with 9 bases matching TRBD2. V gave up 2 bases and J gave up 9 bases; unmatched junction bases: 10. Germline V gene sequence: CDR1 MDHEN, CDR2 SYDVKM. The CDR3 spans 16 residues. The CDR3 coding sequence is TGTGCCAGCAGTTTAAATGGACTAGCGAGGGACCGGGAGCTGTTTTTT. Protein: CASSLNGLARDRELFF.

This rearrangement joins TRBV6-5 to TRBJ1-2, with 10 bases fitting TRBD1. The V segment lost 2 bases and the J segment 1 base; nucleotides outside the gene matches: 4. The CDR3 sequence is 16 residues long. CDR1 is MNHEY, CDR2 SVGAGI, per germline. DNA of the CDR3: TGTGCCAGCAGTTACGGGACAGGGGATTTTAACTATGGCTACACCTTC. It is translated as CASSYGTGDFNYGYTF.